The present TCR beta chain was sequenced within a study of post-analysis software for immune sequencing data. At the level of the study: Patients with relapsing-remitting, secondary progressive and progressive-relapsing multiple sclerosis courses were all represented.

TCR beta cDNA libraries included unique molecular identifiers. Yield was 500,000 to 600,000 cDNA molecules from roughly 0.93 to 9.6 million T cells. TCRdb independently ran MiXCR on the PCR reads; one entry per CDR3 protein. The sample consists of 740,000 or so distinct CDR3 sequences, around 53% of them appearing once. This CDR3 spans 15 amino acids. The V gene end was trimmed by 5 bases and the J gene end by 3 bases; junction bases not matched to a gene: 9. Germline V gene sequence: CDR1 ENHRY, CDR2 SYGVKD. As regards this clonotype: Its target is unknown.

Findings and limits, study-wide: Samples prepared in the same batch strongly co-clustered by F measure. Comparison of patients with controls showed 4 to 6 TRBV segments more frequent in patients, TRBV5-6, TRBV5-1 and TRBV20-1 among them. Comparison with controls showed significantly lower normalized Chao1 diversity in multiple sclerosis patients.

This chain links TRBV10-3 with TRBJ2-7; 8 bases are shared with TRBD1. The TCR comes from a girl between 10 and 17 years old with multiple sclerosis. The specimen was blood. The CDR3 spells CAISTTGEGDYEQYF. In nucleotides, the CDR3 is TGTGCCATCAGTACGACAGGGGAAGGGGACTACGAGCAGTACTTC.